Listed below are T cell receptor beta chains from one sample, sequenced in a study of T-cell reconstitution after alpha-beta-depleted transplantation in children. TCRdb ran MiXCR on the PCR reads and lists one entry per CDR3 protein. The table has approximately 300,000 distinct CDR3 sequences, about 9.5% seen once. This specimen was PBMCs, taken before TCRalphabeta/CD19-depleted stem cell transplant. These receptors were collected from a boy in the first two years of life with acute myeloid leukemia, due to receive a stem cell transplant. Both conserved end residues are part of each CDR3. A D gene is named only where the DNA matches it firmly. Clone sizes are given selectively: once, few, many, or a class where the clone is expanded.

J | length | D | V | size | CDR3 | DNA
TRBJ2-7 | 15 | TRBD2 | TRBV4-2 | many | CASSRGGSGYYEQYF | TGTGCCAGCAGCCGCGGGGGTAGCGGATACTACGAGCAGTACTTC
TRBJ1-1 | 13 | - | TRBV7-9 | many | CASTLFGDTEAFF | TGTGCCAGCACCCTCTTCGGTGACACTGAAGCTTTCTTT
TRBJ2-7 | 12 | - | TRBV10-3 | few | CALRTGTYEQYF | TGTGCCTTGCGGACGGGAACCTACGAGCAGTACTTC
TRBJ2-7 | 13 | - | TRBV27 | many | CASSLSRRDEQYF | TGTGCCAGCAGTTTATCACGACGAGACGAGCAGTACTTC
TRBJ2-2 | 16 | - | TRBV11-2 | once | CASSLVGEINTGELFF | TGTGCCAGCAGCTTAGTTGGGGAGATAAACACCGGGGAGCTGTTTTTT
TRBJ2-5 | 15 | - | TRBV12-3/TRBV12-4 | many | CASSLLLRLGETQYF | TGTGCCAGCAGTTTACTCCTGCGGTTGGGAGAGACCCAGTACTTC
TRBJ1-1 | 15 | - | TRBV12-3/TRBV12-4 | many | CASRTFGLLNTEAFF | TGTGCCAGCAGAACCTTCGGACTCCTGAACACTGAAGCTTTCTTT
TRBJ2-7 | 15 | - | TRBV20-1 | - | CSARALALSSYEQYF | TGCAGTGCTAGAGCGCTAGCGTTGAGCTCCTACGAGCAGTACTTC
TRBJ2-7 | 13 | - | TRBV6-1 | many | CASTLTTNYEQYF | TGTGCCAGCACTCTGACAACAAACTACGAGCAGTACTTC
TRBJ2-7 | 17 | TRBD2 | TRBV28 | few | CASSARAGSGLSYEQYF | TGTGCCAGCAGTGCCCGAGCGGGTAGCGGGCTCTCCTACGAGCAGTACTTC
TRBJ2-5 | 14 | - | TRBV5-5 | many | CASSSLTAWETQYF | TGTGCCAGCAGCTCCCTGACAGCGTGGGAGACCCAGTACTTC
TRBJ2-7 | 16 | TRBD2 | TRBV7-6 | many | CASSLVAGGPTYEQYF | TGTGCCAGCAGCTTAGTGGCGGGAGGGCCTACCTACGAGCAGTACTTC
TRBJ2-3 | 20 | - | TRBV6-5 | few | CASSYSIPGWGGARTDTQYF | TGTGCCAGCAGTTACTCGATCCCTGGATGGGGGGGGGCTCGCACAGATACGCAGTATTTT
TRBJ2-7 | 15 | - | TRBV6-5 | few | CASSYEASHFYEQYF | TGTGCCAGCAGTTACGAGGCTAGCCACTTTTACGAGCAGTACTTC
TRBJ2-2 | 12 | - | TRBV5-1 | many | CASLRAPGELFF | TGCGCCAGCTTGCGGGCTCCCGGGGAGCTGTTTTTT
TRBJ2-6 | 20 | - | TRBV12-3/TRBV12-4 | many | CASSRTLGTLYSSGANVLTF | TGTGCCAGCAGCCGAACCCTCGGGACCTTATATAGCTCTGGGGCCAACGTCCTGACTTTC
TRBJ2-1 | 20 | - | TRBV3-1 | many | CASSQEKDWGATLFYNEQFF | TGTGCCAGCAGCCAAGAAAAGGACTGGGGGGCTACTCTCTTTTACAATGAGCAGTTCTTC
TRBJ2-2 | 16 | - | TRBV23-1 | - | CASSSAPTRGPGELFF | TGCGCCAGCAGCTCCGCCCCTACACGGGGGCCCGGGGAGCTGTTTTTT
TRBJ2-1 | 14 | - | TRBV7-9 | - | CASSLARPNNEQFF | TGTGCCAGCAGCTTGGCGCGGCCTAACAATGAGCAGTTCTTC
TRBJ2-1 | 14 | TRBD2 | TRBV29-1 | few | CSVAGGDGYNEQFF | TGCAGCGTCGCTGGGGGGGACGGCTACAATGAGCAGTTCTTC
TRBJ2-7 | 12 | - | TRBV2 | few | CASSEEAYEQYF | TGTGCCAGCAGTGAAGAGGCCTACGAGCAGTACTTC
TRBJ2-5 | 11 | - | TRBV2 | few | CASRLGETQYF | TGTGCCAGTAGGCTAGGGGAGACCCAGTACTTC
TRBJ2-1 | 18 | - | TRBV12-3/TRBV12-4 | - | CASSLEGWRATRGDEQFF | TGTGCCAGCAGTTTAGAGGGTTGGCGGGCCACGAGGGGGGATGAGCAGTTCTTC
TRBJ1-6 | 17 | TRBD1 | TRBV7-2 | few | CASSPRTGERRNSPLHF | TGTGCCAGCAGCCCCCGGACAGGCGAGCGGAGAAATTCACCCCTCCACTTT
TRBJ2-3 | 15 | TRBD2 | TRBV12-3/TRBV12-4 | few | CASRPSGRGTDTQYF | TGTGCCAGCAGGCCCAGCGGGAGGGGAACAGATACGCAGTATTTT
TRBJ2-3 | 16 | - | TRBV7-2 | many | CASKFSKGIQTDTQYF | TGTGCCAGCAAATTTAGTAAGGGGATCCAGACAGATACGCAGTATTTT
TRBJ2-3 | 16 | TRBD2 | TRBV12-3/TRBV12-4 | few | CASSRLAGGNTDTQYF | TGTGCCAGCAGTCGACTAGCGGGAGGGAACACAGATACGCAGTATTTT
TRBJ2-7 | 16 | TRBD2 | TRBV28 | few | CASSPLPGTSSYEQYF | TGTGCCAGCAGTCCTCTACCCGGGACTAGTTCCTACGAGCAGTACTTC
TRBJ2-7 | 16 | - | TRBV7-8 | many | CASSLVGGRRTYEQYF | TGTGCCAGCAGCTTGGTTGGGGGACGGAGGACCTACGAGCAGTACTTC
TRBJ2-7 | 14 | - | TRBV28 | many | CASIESRVGNEQYF | TGTGCCAGCATCGAGTCGCGGGTCGGAAACGAGCAGTACTTC
TRBJ2-3 | 14 | - | TRBV7-2 | many | CASSLVAPTDTQYF | TGTGCCAGCAGCTTAGTCGCTCCCACAGATACGCAGTATTTT
TRBJ2-3 | 14 | - | TRBV6-2/TRBV6-3 | many | CASRTSVRTDTQYF | TGTGCCAGCAGAACTAGTGTTCGGACAGATACGCAGTATTTT
TRBJ2-1 | 18 | TRBD2 | TRBV7-8 | many | CASSPTGLAGGSYNEQFF | TGTGCCAGCAGCCCAACGGGACTAGCGGGGGGGTCCTACAATGAGCAGTTCTTC
TRBJ2-7 | 14 | - | TRBV5-1 | few | CASSLDRPGDEQYF | TGCGCCAGCAGCTTGGACCGGCCTGGGGACGAGCAGTACTTC
TRBJ2-3 | 15 | - | TRBV27 | many | CASSLSTGGTDTQYF | TGTGCCAGCAGTTTATCGACGGGGGGCACAGATACGCAGTATTTT
TRBJ2-7 | 12 | - | TRBV12-3/TRBV12-4 | - | CASSWTLYEQYF | TGTGCCAGCAGTTGGACACTTTACGAGCAGTACTTC
TRBJ2-7 | 15 | - | TRBV7-8 | few | CASSPGWGGRYEQYF | TGTGCCAGCAGCCCCGGTTGGGGGGGCAGGTACGAGCAGTACTTC
TRBJ2-1 | 16 | - | TRBV20-1 | - | CSARDYLRGPSNEQFF | TGCAGTGCTAGAGATTATTTACGGGGGCCGTCGAATGAGCAGTTCTTC
TRBJ2-1 | 13 | TRBD2 | TRBV5-1 | many | CASSLAGEGEQFF | TGCGCCAGCAGCTTGGCCGGGGAGGGGGAGCAGTTCTTC
TRBJ2-7 | 15 | - | TRBV6-5 | many | CASSYSGRPSYEQYF | TGTGCCAGCAGTTACTCGGGCAGGCCCTCCTACGAGCAGTACTTC
TRBJ2-6 | 15 | - | TRBV14 | few | CASSQYGSGANVLTF | TGTGCCAGCAGCCAATACGGGTCTGGGGCCAACGTCCTGACTTTC
TRBJ2-1 | 15 | - | TRBV4-2 | many | CASSQDWGAGNEQFF | TGTGCCAGCAGCCAAGACTGGGGGGCAGGGAATGAGCAGTTCTTC
TRBJ2-3 | 13 | - | TRBV18 | many | CASSPLDLGTQYF | TGTGCCAGCTCACCCCTCGACTTGGGGACGCAGTATTTT
TRBJ2-5 | 13 | TRBD1 | TRBV5-1 | - | CASSSGTAETQYF | TGCGCCAGCAGCTCTGGGACAGCGGAGACCCAGTACTTC
TRBJ2-7 | 17 | - | TRBV28 | few | CASSSMARSGLGYEQYF | TGTGCCAGCAGTTCGATGGCAAGGTCGGGACTTGGCTACGAGCAGTACTTC
TRBJ2-7 | 16 | TRBD2 | TRBV7-8 | many | CASSLNSGWARYEQYF | TGTGCCAGCAGCTTAAATAGCGGGTGGGCTCGCTACGAGCAGTACTTC
TRBJ2-3 | 20 | - | TRBV28 | many | CASSSAYGTIAQGNTDTQYF | TGTGCCAGCAGCTCCGCCTATGGCACCATCGCACAGGGAAACACAGATACGCAGTATTTT
TRBJ2-1 | 16 | TRBD1 | TRBV29-1 | many | CSVAERRDRGFNEQFF | TGCAGCGTTGCTGAACGGCGGGACAGGGGTTTCAATGAGCAGTTCTTC
TRBJ2-2 | 15 | - | TRBV11-3 | - | CASSLGVAVTGELFF | TGTGCCAGCAGCTTGGGGGTAGCGGTCACCGGGGAGCTGTTTTTT
TRBJ2-1 | 15 | TRBD2 | TRBV5-1 | many | CASSSPGLGAGEQFF | TGCGCCAGCAGCTCTCCGGGACTAGGCGCGGGTGAGCAGTTCTTC
TRBJ2-2 | 14 | - | TRBV7-3 | - | CASSVSGRTGELFF | TGTGCCAGCAGCGTTTCCGGACGCACCGGGGAGCTGTTTTTT
TRBJ2-6 | 17 | TRBD1 | TRBV18 | - | CASSPEQGDSGANVLTF | TGTGCCAGCTCACCGGAACAGGGGGACTCTGGGGCCAACGTCCTGACTTTC
TRBJ2-1 | 16 | TRBD1 | TRBV9 | many | CASSVQGQGAYNEQFF | TGTGCCAGCAGCGTACAAGGACAGGGCGCCTACAATGAGCAGTTCTTC
TRBJ2-7 | 15 | TRBD1 | TRBV7-2 | - | CASSLYGTGWYEQYF | TGTGCCAGCAGCTTATATGGGACAGGGTGGTACGAGCAGTACTTC
TRBJ2-3 | 17 | TRBD1 | TRBV6-5 | - | CASSYSTGTYSTDTQYF | TGTGCCAGCAGTTACTCGACAGGGACATATAGCACAGATACGCAGTATTTT
TRBJ1-6 | 15 | - | TRBV7-3 | many | CASSLRPAYNSPLHF | TGTGCCAGCAGCTTACGCCCTGCTTATAATTCACCCCTCCACTTT
TRBJ2-3 | 12 | - | TRBV20-1 | many | CSAGFSWDTQYF | TGCAGTGCTGGGTTCTCGTGGGATACGCAGTATTTT